This T cell receptor (beta chain) stems from a study of blood T cell repertoires in COVID-19. In the study overall: The United States, Italy and Spain supplied acute and convalescent COVID-19 samples.

The method was immunoSEQ multiplex PCR; TCRdb's version includes in-frame clones alone and lacks a portion of them. Here the sample spans fewer than 250,000 clones, around four fifths being singletons. This clone was picked up one time. V was clipped by 2 bases and J by 4 bases, with 6 bases between them. This CDR3 has 13 amino acids. Germline CDR1 and CDR2: SGHTA and FQGTGA. This TCR came from a woman aged 50 to 60 with acute or convalescent COVID-19. V usage is TRBV7-3 and J usage is TRBJ2-1; no clear D. Sequences were obtained from peripheral blood. This chain's CDR3 is CASSLGAYNEQFF. In DNA form, the CDR3 reads TGTGCCAGCAGCTTAGGAGCTTACAATGAGCAGTTCTTC.